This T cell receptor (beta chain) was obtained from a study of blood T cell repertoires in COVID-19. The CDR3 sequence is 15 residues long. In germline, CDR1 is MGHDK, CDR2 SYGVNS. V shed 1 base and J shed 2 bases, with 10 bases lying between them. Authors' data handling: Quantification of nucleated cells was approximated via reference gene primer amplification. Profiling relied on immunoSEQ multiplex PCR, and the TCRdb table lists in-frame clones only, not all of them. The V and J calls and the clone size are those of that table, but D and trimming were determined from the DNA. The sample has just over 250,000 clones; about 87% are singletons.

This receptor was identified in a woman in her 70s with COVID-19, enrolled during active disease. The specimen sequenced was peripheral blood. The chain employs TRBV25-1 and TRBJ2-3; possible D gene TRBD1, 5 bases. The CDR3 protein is CASSEWGRYTDTQYF. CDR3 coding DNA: TGTGCCAGCAGTGAATGGGGCAGGTACACAGATACGCAGTATTTT.